The 10 T cell receptor beta chains reported below all come from one sample, sequenced in a study of OX40 agonist ivuxolimab in advanced cancers. Here immunoSEQ multiplex PCR was the method, and the copy in TCRdb shows in-frame clones only, minus some. Among around 94,000 clones listed, roughly 84% were seen once. The sample in question was CD4+ or CD8+ T cells sorted from blood, obtained in a trial of the OX40 agonist ivuxolimab. These receptors all stem from an adult with an advanced solid tumor such as melanoma, head and neck, liver or kidney cancer.

The chain carries TRBV5-1 and TRBJ1-6; D unresolved. V lost 1 base, J lost 8 bases, and 13 bases lay in between. The germline V gene has CDR1 SGHRS and CDR2 YFSETQ. This CDR3 contains 15 residues. In DNA, the CDR3 is TGCGCCAGCAGCTTGTACCCCAGGCCTTATTCACCCCTCCACTTT. Translating gives CASSLYPRPYSPLHF.

The rearrangement links TRBV23-1 to TRBJ1-1; the D is unclear. TRBV23-1 is flagged as an ORF with uncertain function. This CDR3 is 14 amino acids long. Trimming took 0 bases from V and 5 from J, leaving 10 bases between them. For the CDR3, the DNA is TGCGCCAGCAGTCAATCCGAACGCCGGACTGAAGCTTTCTTT. Protein product: CASSQSERRTEAFF.

This chain uses TRBV2 with TRBJ2-1, with D possibly being TRBD2 (5 bases). V was cut by 7 bases and J by 1 base, with 14 bases left in between. The CDR3 has 15 amino acids. Germline CDR1 is SNHLY and CDR2 is FYNNEI. The CDR3 DNA is TGTGCCAGCACAGAAGATGCGGGTTCCTACAATGAGCAGTTCTTC. It is translated as CASTEDAGSYNEQFF.

The chain uses TRBV5-1 and TRBJ2-2; D unclear. Trimming pared 0 bases from V and 2 bases from J, leaving 8 bases between. The CDR3 runs to 15 residues. Germline loops: CDR1 SGHRS, CDR2 YFSETQ. The CDR3 DNA reads TGCGCCAGCAGCTTGGCCCGGAGCAACACCGGGGAGCTGTTTTTT. It yields the protein CASSLARSNTGELFF.

The chain is built from TRBV5-4 and TRBJ1-1, with D uncertain. The CDR3 sequence is 14 residues long. The germline V gene has CDR1 SGHNT and CDR2 YYREEE (reference sequence). V shed 2 bases and J shed 1 base, with 9 bases lying between them. The chain's CDR3 is CASSFSTGNTEAFF. Here the CDR3 DNA reads TGTGCCAGCAGCTTTTCCACGGGGAACACTGAAGCTTTCTTT.

The chain recombines TRBV4-3 with TRBJ2-3, with 9 bases identical to TRBD2. The V segment lost 1 base and the J segment 6 bases; nucleotides outside the gene matches: 11. In germline, CDR1 is LGHNA, CDR2 YSLEER. The CDR3 extends over 17 amino acids. The CDR3 spells CASSQVGASGVKDTQYF. The CDR3 nucleotides are TGCGCCAGCAGCCAAGTTGGGGCTAGCGGGGTGAAGGATACGCAGTATTTT.

This rearrangement joins TRBV9 to TRBJ2-1, with TRBD2 as a possible D gene (5 bases). V lost 0 bases and J 10 bases, leaving 14 bases between the germline ends. Germline values: CDR1 SGDLS, CDR2 YYNGEE. CDR3 length: 14 residues. This CDR3 reads CASSVGLTRNEQFF. CDR3 DNA sequence: TGTGCCAGCAGCGTAGGACTTACTAGAAACGAGCAGTTCTTC.

The rearrangement joins TRBV2 to TRBJ2-3; D not certain. The CDR3 sequence is 11 residues long. CDR1 SNHLY and CDR2 FYNNEI come from the germline V gene. V shed 7 bases and J shed 1 base, with 3 bases lying between them. The CDR3 loop is CASKGTDTQYF. The CDR3 nucleotides read TGTGCCAGCAAGGGCACAGATACGCAGTATTTT.

This clone was seen a few times. The J gene is TRBJ2-7, the V gene TRBV7-9; D is perhaps TRBD1 (5 bases). Germline CDR1 reads SEHNR; CDR2 reads FQNEAQ (reference sequence). The V end was cut by 3 bases, the J end by 2 bases, with 8 bases between. The CDR3 runs 13 residues. This chain's CDR3 is CASSLDTAYEQYF. The CDR3 bases are TGTGCCAGCAGCTTGGACACGGCCTACGAGCAGTACTTC.

CDR3 amino acids: CASSQDDLPPGGYEQYF. CDR3 in DNA: TGTGCCAGCAGCCAAGATGATTTACCGCCCGGGGGGTACGAGCAGTACTTC. V is TRBV4-2 and J is TRBJ2-7; TRBD2 matches at 7 bases. J gave up 4 bases and V 0 bases, and 12 bases lay outside the gene matches. This CDR3 contains 17 residues. Germline V gene lookup returns CDR1 LGHNA and CDR2 YNFKEQ.